This T cell receptor beta chain was identified during a study of cytomegalovirus exposure and HLA in healthy donors. Study conclusions and caveats: Follow-up analysis later connected one missense variant in DCLRE1C with trimming of TCR beta V- and J-genes. A few of the chains that were CMV-associated were confirmed in vitro to be specific for CMV antigens. The study labeled 170 or so TCR beta chains cytomegalovirus-associated.

Both 60 Vbeta primers and 13 Jbeta primers went into the PCR. Measured with immunoSEQ multiplex PCR; TCRdb has only the in-frame clones, and not every one. Among about 110,000 clones listed, about 78% were seen once. Comments on this clone: Its antigen is still unknown.

J was trimmed by 1 base and V by 3 bases; bases with no gene match: 2. This CDR3 region has 14 residues. CDR1 and CDR2 (germline): SGHNT, YYREEE (reference sequence). Though probably carrying unrecorded immune exposures, donors were nominally healthy at sampling. This TCR derives from a woman aged 40 to 50 in good health and CMV-seropositive. The sequencing sample was made of PBMCs. This chain connects TRBV5-4 to TRBJ2-5; TRBD1 agrees at 8 bases. CDR3 nucleotide sequence: TGTGCCAGCAGCTCTGACAGGGGCCAAGAGACCCAGTACTTC. Protein product: CASSSDRGQETQYF.